A selection of T cell receptor beta chains follows, all from one sample in a study of blood T cell repertoires in COVID-19. The data were produced by immunoSEQ multiplex PCR, yet TCRdb's version contains in-frame clones alone and is incomplete. The sample has roughly 380,000 clones, around 91% seen once; the top ten hold 1.5% to 1.7%. Sequencing was carried out using peripheral blood. The receptors here all came from a woman aged 40 to 55 with COVID-19, enrolled during active disease. Both conserved end residues are part of each CDR3. The D gene is left open where the match is weak. Clone size is shown for a subset of rows, as once, few, many or a class of expanded clone.

j_call v_call d_call clone_size cdr3_aa cdr3_nt
TRBJ1-3 TRBV7-2 TRBD1 . CASSPRDSSGNTIYF TGTGCCAGCAGCCCAAGGGACAGCTCTGGAAACACCATATATTTT
TRBJ1-1 TRBV10-3 TRBD1 once CAIRIQGVRTEAFF TGTGCCATCAGGATACAGGGGGTGCGAACTGAAGCTTTCTTT
TRBJ2-7 TRBV15 . . CATSRDRPQDEQYF TGTGCCACCAGCAGAGATCGGCCACAGGATGAGCAGTACTTC
TRBJ1-4 TRBV9 TRBD1 . CASSNRGQSNEKLFF TGTGCCAGCAGCAACAGGGGTCAGTCTAATGAAAAACTGTTTTTT
TRBJ2-7 TRBV28 TRBD2 . CASSFLPTSGRPYEQYF TGTGCCAGCAGTTTCCTCCCGACTAGCGGGCGTCCCTACGAGCAGTACTTC
TRBJ1-2 TRBV5-1 . . CASRPPGRGSNYGYTF TGCGCCAGCAGACCTCCGGGGAGAGGCAGTAACTATGGCTACACCTTC
TRBJ1-3 TRBV6-5 . once CASSPDRTGNTIYF TGTGCCAGCAGTCCTGACAGAACTGGAAACACCATATATTTT
TRBJ2-4 TRBV6-2/TRBV6-3 TRBD2 . CASSYWPGLAGPAKNIQYF TGTGCCAGCAGTTACTGGCCGGGACTAGCGGGGCCCGCCAAAAACATTCAGTACTTC
TRBJ1-5 TRBV4-2 TRBD1 . CASSWDDTGARGNQPQHF TGTGCCAGCAGCTGGGACGATACAGGGGCGAGAGGCAATCAGCCCCAGCATTTT
TRBJ2-2 TRBV9 . . CASSVGPGANTGELFF TGTGCCAGCAGCGTAGGTCCAGGGGCCAACACCGGGGAGCTGTTTTTT
TRBJ1-5 TRBV30 . . CAWSAGPRDQPQHF TGTGCCTGGAGTGCTGGGCCCAGGGATCAGCCCCAGCATTTT
TRBJ1-6 TRBV7-2 TRBD1 once CASSLTGGGLDNSPLHF TGTGCCAGCAGCTTAACAGGGGGCGGATTGGATAATTCACCCCTCCACTTT
TRBJ1-2 TRBV2 TRBD1 . CASTSLTGAGGYTF TGTGCCAGCACTAGCCTCACAGGGGCAGGTGGCTACACCTTC
TRBJ1-4 TRBV29-1 . . CSATGGDDEKLFF TGCAGCGCCACCGGGGGTGACGATGAAAAACTGTTTTTT
TRBJ1-6 TRBV28 . . CASNYPTGRIYSPLHF TGTGCCAGCAATTACCCCACAGGTCGTATCTATTCACCCCTCCACTTT
TRBJ2-3 TRBV28 TRBD2 . CASSSSGRANRDTQYF TGTGCCAGCAGTAGTAGCGGGAGGGCGAATAGGGATACGCAGTATTTT
TRBJ1-1 TRBV6-2/TRBV6-3 . . CASSSILVHLGTEAFF TGTGCCAGCAGCTCCATCTTAGTGCACCTCGGCACTGAAGCTTTCTTT
TRBJ1-1 TRBV9 . . CASSVDLVGGEAFF TGTGCCAGCAGCGTAGACCTTGTAGGGGGAGAAGCTTTCTTT
TRBJ1-2 TRBV25-1 . . CASSDPSYGYTF TGTGCCAGCAGTGACCCGTCCTATGGCTACACCTTC
TRBJ2-7 TRBV28 TRBD1 once CASSEGTAYSYEQYF TGTGCCAGCAGCGAAGGGACAGCTTACTCCTACGAGCAGTACTTC
TRBJ1-5 TRBV28 . . CASSLGGARNQPQHF TGTGCCAGCAGCCTGGGGGGGGCGCGGAATCAGCCCCAGCATTTT
TRBJ1-5 TRBV6-5 . . CASSYSAQGSNQPQHF TGTGCCAGCAGTTACTCGGCTCAGGGAAGCAATCAGCCCCAGCATTTT
TRBJ2-7 TRBV3-1/TRBV3-2 TRBD2 . CASSPPKDGSGGAYEQYF TGTGCCAGCAGCCCCCCGAAGGATGGTAGCGGGGGGGCCTACGAGCAGTACTTC
TRBJ1-5 TRBV18 TRBD1 . CASSPSSSGSGQGFSAQHF TGTGCCAGCTCACCATCGAGTTCAGGGTCGGGACAGGGTTTTTCGGCCCAGCATTTT
TRBJ2-5 TRBV27 . once CASSPLGGVETQYF TGTGCCAGCAGTCCCCTCGGCGGGGTTGAGACCCAGTACTTC
TRBJ1-4 TRBV28 TRBD1 . CASSRAGTGTEKLFF TGTGCCAGCAGTCGAGCCGGGACAGGGACTGAAAAACTGTTTTTT
TRBJ2-7 TRBV3-1/TRBV3-2 TRBD1 . CASSLLDRYEANEQYF TGTGCCAGCAGCCTTCTGGACAGGTATGAAGCGAACGAGCAGTACTTC
TRBJ1-1 TRBV29-1 TRBD1 . CSVRGQALNTEAFF TGCAGCGTTAGGGGACAGGCCCTGAACACTGAAGCTTTCTTT
TRBJ2-5 TRBV5-6 . . CASSSAGAPETQYF TGTGCCAGCAGCTCCGCGGGGGCGCCAGAGACCCAGTACTTC
TRBJ2-1 TRBV6-4 . . CASSERLDYNEQFF TGTGCCAGCAGTGAAAGACTGGACTACAATGAGCAGTTCTTC
TRBJ2-5 TRBV6-6 . . CASSSTTKETQYF TGTGCCAGCAGTTCTACTACGAAAGAGACCCAGTACTTC
TRBJ2-5 TRBV7-9 . . CASSLGRAVTETQYF TGTGCCAGCAGCTTAGGTCGAGCTGTAACAGAGACCCAGTACTTC
TRBJ2-7 TRBV28 . . CASMWGALSYEQYF TGTGCCAGCATGTGGGGAGCCCTATCCTACGAGCAGTACTTC
TRBJ2-5 TRBV7-3 TRBD1 . CASSSGTGQGGETQYF TGTGCCAGCAGCTCCGGGACAGGGCAAGGGGGGGAGACCCAGTACTTC
TRBJ2-2 TRBV5-4 . . CASSLVAGNTGELFF TGTGCCAGCAGCTTGGTGGCAGGGAACACCGGGGAGCTGTTTTTT
TRBJ1-1 TRBV19 TRBD1 . CASREPRTGMNTEAFF TGTGCCAGCAGAGAGCCCCGGACAGGGATGAACACTGAAGCTTTCTTT
TRBJ2-2 TRBV7-8 . . CASSPRRRLVGELFF TGTGCCAGCAGCCCGCGTAGGAGGTTGGTCGGGGAGCTGTTTTTT
TRBJ1-6 TRBV6-5 TRBD1 . CASSSDRGGSPLHF TGTGCCAGCAGTAGTGACAGGGGGGGTTCACCCCTCCACTTT
TRBJ2-3 TRBV20-1 TRBD1 . CSASDRGVYTDTQYF TGCAGTGCTAGTGACAGGGGGGTCTACACAGATACGCAGTATTTT
TRBJ1-2 TRBV20-1 . . CSASTGGGYTF TGCAGTGCTAGTACGGGGGGTGGCTACACCTTC
TRBJ1-2 TRBV29-1 TRBD1 few CSVGQGQGLANYGYTF TGCAGCGTGGGGCAGGGACAGGGCCTTGCTAACTATGGCTACACCTTC
TRBJ2-3 TRBV5-1 . . CASSLGGTPDTQYF TGCGCCAGCAGCTTGGGCGGGACCCCGGATACGCAGTATTTT
TRBJ2-7 TRBV5-1 TRBD1 few CASSSPGQGGEQYF TGCGCCAGCAGCTCCCCGGGACAGGGAGGCGAGCAGTACTTC
TRBJ2-7 TRBV19 . . CASSRLGAGAYEQYF TGTGCCAGTAGTCGCCTGGGGGCTGGGGCCTACGAGCAGTACTTC
TRBJ2-1 TRBV5-1 TRBD2 . CASSLLGTSPNEQFF TGCGCCAGCAGCCTCCTCGGGACTAGCCCCAATGAGCAGTTCTTC
TRBJ1-6 TRBV7-8 . . CASSLVRVDNSPLHF TGTGCCAGCAGCTTGGTCAGGGTTGATAATTCACCCCTCCACTTT